Below, 26 T cell receptor beta chains from the same sample are listed, as sequenced in a study of T cell changes during pregnancy in multiple sclerosis. TCRdb keeps only in-frame clones here, not all; method: immunoSEQ multiplex PCR. The sample lists about 40,000 clones, about 90% occurring once. Sequencing was performed on CD4+ T cells from peripheral blood mononuclear cells, taken before pregnancy. The receptor set was obtained from a female donor with multiple sclerosis, enrolled in a pregnancy study.

The chain has TRBV5-1 and TRBJ2-7, with 7 positions matching TRBD2. Germline V lookup: CDR1 SGHRS, CDR2 YFSETQ. Trimming at V came to 0 bases and at J to 6 bases, leaving 9 bases not matched to a gene. The CDR3 sequence is 15 residues long. The CDR3 bases are TGCGCCAGCAGCTTGGTCGCGGGAGAACCTTTCGAGCAGTACTTC. This gives the protein CASSLVAGEPFEQYF.

The chain couples TRBV28 to TRBJ1-5; possible D gene TRBD1, 6 bases. V lost 5 bases and J 0 bases, leaving 14 bases between the germline ends. CDR1 and CDR2 (germline): MDHEN, SYDVKM. The CDR3 is made up of 16 amino acids. CDR3 in DNA: TGTGCCAGCAGTCAGGGGACAAGGCATAGCAATCAGCCCCAGCATTTT. It yields the protein CASSQGTRHSNQPQHF. The full variable domain, its missing parts supplied by reference TRBV28 and TRBJ1-5, is DVKVTQSSRYLVKRTGEKVFLECVQDMDHENMFWYRQDPGLGLRLIYFSYDVKMKEKGDIPEGYSVSREKKERFSLILESASTNQTSMYLCASSQGTRHSNQPQHFGDGTRLSIL.

The chain recombines TRBV29-1 with TRBJ2-7; a possible D gene is TRBD1 (6 bases). Trimming cost V 4 bases and J 3 bases, with 10 bases left between them. The CDR3 consists of 12 residues. Germline lookup yields CDR1 SQVTM and CDR2 ANQGSEA. This CDR3 is CSVGAGVYEQYF. The DNA of the CDR3 is TGCAGCGTTGGGGCAGGGGTCTACGAGCAGTACTTC.

The chain carries TRBV19 and TRBJ2-1, with 9 bases identical to TRBD1. Germline loops: CDR1 LNHDA, CDR2 SQIVND (reference sequence). The CDR3 covers 15 residues. The V gene end was trimmed by 3 bases and the J gene end by 4 bases; junction bases not matched to a gene: 4. CDR3 DNA: TGTGCCAGTAGTATGACCGGGACAGGGTACAATGAGCAGTTCTTC. Its translation is CASSMTGTGYNEQFF.

This rearrangement joins TRBV6-1 to TRBJ1-1; TRBD1 aligns across 7 bases. V shed 2 bases and J 1 base; nucleotides not matched to a gene: 7. Germline CDR1 MNHNS, CDR2 SASEGT. The CDR3 consists of 16 residues. The CDR3 nucleotides read TGTGCCAGCAGTGAAAGGGGACAGAGAGCGAACACTGAAGCTTTCTTT. It is translated as CASSERGQRANTEAFF.

The V gene is TRBV7-6, the J gene TRBJ2-1; 7 positions match TRBD2. The ends lost 0 bases at V and 4 bases at J; junction bases unmatched: 9. Germline values: CDR1 SGHVS, CDR2 FNYEAQ. CDR3 length equals 17 residues. Here the CDR3 DNA reads TGTGCCAGCAGCTTAGCGGGTCAGGCTAGCGGTTACAATGAGCAGTTCTTC. This translates into CASSLAGQASGYNEQFF.

The CDR3 DNA reads TGTGCCAGCAGCAGCGCGGGACAGCAACGAGGGCAGTACTTC. Translating gives CASSSAGQQRGQYF. This chain links TRBV7-2 with TRBJ2-7; maybe TRBD1 (7 bases). The CDR3 has 14 residues. Trimming stripped 5 bases from V and 9 bases from J, with 20 bases between. Germline V gene data show CDR1 as SGHTA and CDR2 as FQGNSA.

The rearrangement links TRBV27 to TRBJ2-7; 11 nucleotides match TRBD2. The junction had 8 bases not matched to a gene; V was cut back by 7 bases and J by 3 bases. The length of the CDR3 is 15 residues. Looked up from germline, CDR1 is MNHEY and CDR2 is SMNVEV (reference sequence). The CDR3 is CASKLGLADHYEQYF. CDR3 bases: TGTGCCAGCAAACTGGGACTAGCGGATCACTACGAGCAGTACTTC.

This sequence joins TRBV28 and TRBJ2-6; maybe TRBD1 (6 bases). Trimming shortened V by 2 bases and J by 1 base, and 12 bases separated the two germline ends. The CDR3 sequence is 17 residues long. Germline values: CDR1 MDHEN, CDR2 SYDVKM. The CDR3 spells CASSLADSVSGANVLTF. CDR3 coding DNA: TGTGCCAGCAGTTTAGCGGACAGCGTTTCTGGGGCCAACGTCCTGACTTTC. Complete variable domain (other parts from reference TRBV28 and TRBJ2-6): DVKVTQSSRYLVKRTGEKVFLECVQDMDHENMFWYRQDPGLGLRLIYFSYDVKMKEKGDIPEGYSVSREKKERFSLILESASTNQTSMYLCASSLADSVSGANVLTFGAGSRLTVL.

The chain employs TRBV9 and TRBJ1-2; 8 nucleotides line up with TRBD1. This CDR3 contains 15 residues. V shed 0 bases and J 3 bases; nucleotides not matched to a gene: 4. CDR1 is SGDLS and CDR2 is YYNGEE in the germline V gene. CDR3 DNA: TGTGCCAGCAGCGTAGCTGACAGGGGCGACTATGGCTACACCTTC. Amino acids: CASSVADRGDYGYTF.

This clone is a singleton in its sample. This chain links TRBV19 with TRBJ1-5; D remains ambiguous. Germline CDR1 is LNHDA and CDR2 is SQIVND (reference sequence). V gave up 4 bases and J gave up 2 bases, with 9 bases separating them. The CDR3 extends over 14 amino acids. The CDR3 DNA reads as TGTGCCAGTAGTACTTACCCAGGCAATCAGCCCCAGCATTTT. Translating it yields CASSTYPGNQPQHF.

The CDR3 nucleotides read TGTGCCAGCAGTTTAAGACTTGGGGGGGCAGGTGGAAACACCATATATTTT. This translates into CASSLRLGGAGGNTIYF. The gene calls are TRBV28 and TRBJ1-3; D may be TRBD1 (6 bases). Germline CDR1 is MDHEN and CDR2 is SYDVKM. V dropped 2 bases and J dropped 3 bases, with 17 bases sitting between them. The CDR3 spans 17 residues.

V and J are TRBV9 and TRBJ2-2; D possibly corresponds to TRBD2 (7 bases). Germline V gene sequence: CDR1 SGDLS, CDR2 YYNGEE. The CDR3 is made up of 16 amino acids. The V end was cut by 4 bases, the J end by 2 bases, with 15 bases between. CDR3: CASSNTRGANTGELFF. The DNA for the CDR3 is TGTGCCAGCAGCAATACTCGGGGGGCTAACACCGGGGAGCTGTTTTTT. Supplemented by reference TRBV9 and TRBJ2-2, the full variable domain reads DSGVTQTPKHLITATGQRVTLRCSPRSGDLSVYWYQQSLDQGLQFLIQYYNGEERAKGNILERFSAQQFPDLHSELNLSSLELGDSALYFCASSNTRGANTGELFFGEGSRLTVL.

The J gene is TRBJ2-3, the V gene TRBV5-1; 7 nucleotides agree with TRBD2. This CDR3 region has 14 residues. Trimming at V came to 4 bases and at J to 1 base, leaving 3 bases not matched to a gene. Looked up from germline, CDR1 is SGHRS and CDR2 is YFSETQ. The CDR3 reads CASSPLAGTDTQYF. In DNA form, the CDR3 reads TGCGCCAGCAGCCCTCTAGCGGGCACAGATACGCAGTATTTT.

The chain is built from TRBV5-1 and TRBJ2-3; possible D gene TRBD2, 6 bases. V lost 0 bases and J 1 base, leaving 9 bases between the germline ends. The CDR3 is 15 residues long. CDR1 is SGHRS and CDR2 is YFSETQ in the germline V gene. The CDR3: CASSLDQRGTDTQYF. CDR3 bases: TGCGCCAGCAGCTTGGATCAGCGGGGCACAGATACGCAGTATTTT.

This chain uses TRBV6-1 with TRBJ1-2; D possibly corresponds to TRBD1 (5 bases). CDR3 size: 15 residues. The V gene's germline CDR1 is MNHNS and CDR2 SASEGT. V was trimmed by 0 bases and J by 2 bases, leaving 10 bases between them. The CDR3 spells CASSEAGGANYGYTF. The CDR3 region has the DNA TGTGCCAGCAGTGAAGCAGGCGGGGCCAACTATGGCTACACCTTC.

The chain is built from TRBV5-1 and TRBJ1-1, with D possibly being TRBD1 (6 bases). The V gene's germline CDR1 is SGHRS and CDR2 YFSETQ. The CDR3 sequence is 13 residues long. With 4 bases removed from V and 8 bases from J, the gap between germline ends came to 15 bases. CDR3 amino acids: CASSADRIAEAFF. CDR3 coding DNA: TGCGCCAGCAGCGCAGACAGGATTGCCGAAGCTTTCTTT.

The gene calls are TRBV21-1 and TRBJ2-1; the D call in the table, TRBD2, was not verified against the DNA. TRBV21-1 is labeled a pseudogene. The CDR3 is 14 amino acids. Here the CDR3 reads CASRGLAVGHEQFF. CDR3 DNA: TGTGCCAGCAGAGGACTAGCGGTTGGCCATGAGCAGTTCTTC.

The gene calls are TRBV19 and TRBJ1-1; 7 bases map to TRBD1. V shed 4 bases and J 10 bases; nucleotides not matched to a gene: 12. The CDR3 extends over 14 amino acids. Germline assignment: CDR1 LNHDA and CDR2 SQIVND (reference sequence). The CDR3 region is CASSRGQPILGAFF. For the CDR3, the DNA is TGTGCCAGTAGTAGGGGACAGCCCATACTGGGAGCTTTCTTT.

There are a few counts of this clone. One junction end does not reproduce the germline sequence, and a read error may be involved. The genes are TRBV7-7 and TRBJ2-1; 7 bases are shared with TRBD2. CDR1 and CDR2 (germline): SSHAT, FNYEAQ (reference sequence). The CDR3 spans 15 residues. This CDR3 reads CASSSSSGLHNEQFF. The CDR3 DNA follows: TGTGCTAGCAGCTCCTCTAGCGGCCTCCACAATGAGCAGTTCTTC.

The chain is built from TRBV2 and TRBJ2-7; 9 bases are a match to TRBD1. After removal of 4 bases from V and 3 bases from J, the junction contained 4 bases not matched to a gene. The CDR3 sequence is 14 residues long. Germline V lookup: CDR1 SNHLY, CDR2 FYNNEI. CDR3 sequence (DNA): TGTGCCAGCAGTGTAGAGGGACAGGGCTACGAGCAGTACTTC. Its translation: CASSVEGQGYEQYF.

The count of this clone is one. The DNA of the CDR3 is TGTGCCAGCAGCTTAGTTTTCAGCACTATTGAAGCTTTCTTT. This translates into CASSLVFSTIEAFF. This chain joins TRBV7-2 and TRBJ1-1; no definite D call. Germline V gene data show CDR1 as SGHTA and CDR2 as FQGNSA. V was trimmed by 1 base and J by 7 bases, leaving 13 bases between them. The CDR3 is 14 residues long.

By sample fraction, this clone is medium-sized. This sequence joins TRBV7-9 and TRBJ2-5, with D maybe TRBD2 (5 bases). Trimming shortened V by 3 bases and J by 2 bases, and 10 bases separated the two germline ends. The CDR3 covers 14 residues. CDR1 and CDR2 (germline): SEHNR, FQNEAQ (reference sequence). CDR3 residues: CASSFGRVQETQYF. CDR3 coding DNA: TGTGCCAGCAGCTTCGGGCGGGTACAAGAGACCCAGTACTTC.

This chain links TRBV6-5 with TRBJ2-5; TRBD2 matches 7 bases. Trimming took 6 bases from V and 2 from J; bases not matched to a gene: 6. This CDR3 contains 14 residues. The germline gives CDR1 MNHEY, CDR2 SVGAGI. CDR3 sequence (DNA): TGTGCCAGCAGCCCTAGCGGCCCACAAGAGACCCAGTACTTC. This codes for CASSPSGPQETQYF.

This clone was detected only once. The chain joins TRBV30 to TRBJ2-6; D is unresolved. The CDR3 is 13 amino acids. V lost 5 bases, J lost 0 bases, and 5 bases lay in between. Germline CDR1 is GTSNPN and CDR2 is SVGIG (reference sequence). The CDR3 loop is CAWGHSGANVLTF. CDR3 in DNA: TGTGCCTGGGGCCACTCTGGGGCCAACGTCCTGACTTTC.

V gene TRBV19 combines with J gene TRBJ2-3; the match to TRBD2 covers 16 bases. The CDR3 is 21 residues long. The V and J ends lost 4 bases and 1 base, in that order; junction bases with no gene match: 14. Germline V gives CDR1 LNHDA, CDR2 SQIVND (reference sequence). The CDR3 loop reads CASSTPLTGTSGRAGTDTQYF. As DNA, the CDR3 is TGTGCCAGTAGTACCCCTCTCACCGGGACTAGCGGGAGGGCCGGCACAGATACGCAGTATTTT. The whole variable domain, filled in from reference TRBV19 and TRBJ2-3, reads DGGITQSPKYLFRKEGQNVTLSCEQNLNHDAMYWYRQDPGQGLRLIYYSQIVNDFQKGDIAEGYSVSREKKESFPLTVTSAQKNPTAFYLCASSTPLTGTSGRAGTDTQYFGPGTRLTVL.